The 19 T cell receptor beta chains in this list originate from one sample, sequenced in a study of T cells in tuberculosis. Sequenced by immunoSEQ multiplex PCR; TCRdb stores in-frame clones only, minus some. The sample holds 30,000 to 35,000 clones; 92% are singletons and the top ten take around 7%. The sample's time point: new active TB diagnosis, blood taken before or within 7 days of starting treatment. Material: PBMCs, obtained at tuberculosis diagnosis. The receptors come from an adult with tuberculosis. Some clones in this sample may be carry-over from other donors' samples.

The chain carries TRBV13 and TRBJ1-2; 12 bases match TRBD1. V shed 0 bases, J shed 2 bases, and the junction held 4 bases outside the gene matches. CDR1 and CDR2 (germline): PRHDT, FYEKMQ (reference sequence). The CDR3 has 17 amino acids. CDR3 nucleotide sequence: TGTGCCAGCAGCTTAGGGGGACAGGGGGCGCCAAACTATGGCTACACCTTC. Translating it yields CASSLGGQGAPNYGYTF.

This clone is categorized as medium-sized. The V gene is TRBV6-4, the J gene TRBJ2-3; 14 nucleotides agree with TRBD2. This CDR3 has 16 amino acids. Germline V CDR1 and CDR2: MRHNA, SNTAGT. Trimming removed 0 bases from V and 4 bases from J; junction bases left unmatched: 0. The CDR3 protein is CASSDSTSGGADTQYF. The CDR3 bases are TGTGCCAGCAGTGACTCGACTAGCGGGGGGGCAGATACGCAGTATTTT.

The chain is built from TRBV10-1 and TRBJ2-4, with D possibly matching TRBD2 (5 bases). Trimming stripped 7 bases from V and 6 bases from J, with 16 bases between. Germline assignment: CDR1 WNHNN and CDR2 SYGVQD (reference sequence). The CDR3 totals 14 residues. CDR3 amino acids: CASILGLARNIQYF. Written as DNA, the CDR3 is TGCGCCAGCATCCTTGGGCTAGCTCGAAACATTCAGTACTTC.

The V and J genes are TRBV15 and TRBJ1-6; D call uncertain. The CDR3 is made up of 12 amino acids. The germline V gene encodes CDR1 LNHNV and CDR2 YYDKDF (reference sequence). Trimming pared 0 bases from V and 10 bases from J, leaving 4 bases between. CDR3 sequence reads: CATSRDQSPLHF. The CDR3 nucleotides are TGTGCCACCAGCAGAGACCAATCACCCCTCCACTTT.

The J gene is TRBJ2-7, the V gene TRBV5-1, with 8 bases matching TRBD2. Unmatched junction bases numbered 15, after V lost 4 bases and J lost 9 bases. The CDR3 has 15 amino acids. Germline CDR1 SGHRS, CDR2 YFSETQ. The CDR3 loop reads CASSRQGYTAGGQYF. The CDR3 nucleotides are TGCGCCAGCAGCCGTCAGGGCTACACGGCGGGGGGGCAGTACTTC.

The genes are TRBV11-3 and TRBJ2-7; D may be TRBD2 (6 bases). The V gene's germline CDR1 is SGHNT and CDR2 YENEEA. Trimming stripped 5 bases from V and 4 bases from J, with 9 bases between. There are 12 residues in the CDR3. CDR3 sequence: CASSPGVYEQYF. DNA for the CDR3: TGTGCCAGCAGCCCGGGAGTATACGAGCAGTACTTC.

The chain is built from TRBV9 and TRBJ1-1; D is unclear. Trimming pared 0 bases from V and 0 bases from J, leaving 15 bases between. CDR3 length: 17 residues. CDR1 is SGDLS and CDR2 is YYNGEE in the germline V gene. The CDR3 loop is CASSVDPGGSLNTEAFF. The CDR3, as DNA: TGTGCCAGCAGCGTAGACCCAGGTGGCAGTCTGAACACTGAAGCTTTCTTT.

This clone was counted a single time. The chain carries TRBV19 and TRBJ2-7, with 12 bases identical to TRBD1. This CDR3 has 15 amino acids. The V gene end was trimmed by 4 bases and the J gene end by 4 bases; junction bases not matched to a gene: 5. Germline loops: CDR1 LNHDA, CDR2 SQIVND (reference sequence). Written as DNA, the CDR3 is TGTGCCAGTAGTACTTCGGGACAGGGGGCTTACGAGCAGTACTTC. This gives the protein CASSTSGQGAYEQYF.

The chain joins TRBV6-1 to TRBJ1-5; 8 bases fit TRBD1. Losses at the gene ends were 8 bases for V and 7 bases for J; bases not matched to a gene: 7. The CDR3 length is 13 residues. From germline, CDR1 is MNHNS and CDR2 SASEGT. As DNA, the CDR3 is TGTGCCAGCCTGACAGGGGATTCCCAGCCCCAGCATTTT. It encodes CASLTGDSQPQHF.

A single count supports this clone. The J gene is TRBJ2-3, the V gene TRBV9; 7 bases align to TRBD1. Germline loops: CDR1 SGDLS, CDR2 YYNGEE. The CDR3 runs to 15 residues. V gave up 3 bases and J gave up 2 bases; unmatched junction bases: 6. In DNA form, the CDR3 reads TGTGCCAGCAGCGAAACAGGGGCCTACACAGATACGCAGTATTTT. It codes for CASSETGAYTDTQYF.

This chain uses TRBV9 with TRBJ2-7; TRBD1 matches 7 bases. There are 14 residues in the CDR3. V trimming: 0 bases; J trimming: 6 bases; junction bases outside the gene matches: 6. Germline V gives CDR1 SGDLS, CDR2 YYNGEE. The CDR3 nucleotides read TGTGCCAGCAGCGTAGACCCAGGGGGTGGCGAGCAGTACTTC. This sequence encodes CASSVDPGGGEQYF.

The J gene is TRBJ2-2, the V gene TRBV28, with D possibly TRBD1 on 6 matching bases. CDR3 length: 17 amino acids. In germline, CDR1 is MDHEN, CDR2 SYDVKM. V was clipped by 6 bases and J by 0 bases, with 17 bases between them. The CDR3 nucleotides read TGTGCCAGCAGAGTTACCCTGGGGGCCCCGAACACCGGGGAGCTGTTTTTT. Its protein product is CASRVTLGAPNTGELFF. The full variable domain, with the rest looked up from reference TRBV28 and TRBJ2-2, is DVKVTQSSRYLVKRTGEKVFLECVQDMDHENMFWYRQDPGLGLRLIYFSYDVKMKEKGDIPEGYSVSREKKERFSLILESASTNQTSMYLCASRVTLGAPNTGELFFGEGSRLTVL.

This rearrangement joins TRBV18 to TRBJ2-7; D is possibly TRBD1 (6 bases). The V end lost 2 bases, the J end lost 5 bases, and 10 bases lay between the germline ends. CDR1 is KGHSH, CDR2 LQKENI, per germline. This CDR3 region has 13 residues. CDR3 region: CASSPNRDNEQYF. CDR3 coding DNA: TGTGCCAGCTCACCAAACAGGGACAACGAGCAGTACTTC.

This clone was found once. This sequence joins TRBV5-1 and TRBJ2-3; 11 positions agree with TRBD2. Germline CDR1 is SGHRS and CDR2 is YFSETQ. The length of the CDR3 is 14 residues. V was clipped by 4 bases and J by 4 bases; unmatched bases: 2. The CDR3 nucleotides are TGCGCCAGCAGCCTAGCGGGGGGCCCAGATACGCAGTATTTT. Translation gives CASSLAGGPDTQYF.

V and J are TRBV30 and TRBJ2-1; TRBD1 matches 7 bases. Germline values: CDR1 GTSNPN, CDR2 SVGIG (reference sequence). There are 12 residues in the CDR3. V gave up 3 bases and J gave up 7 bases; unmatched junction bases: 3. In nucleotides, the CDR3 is TGTGCCTGGAGGGCCAGGGGGAATGAGCAGTTCTTC. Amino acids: CAWRARGNEQFF.

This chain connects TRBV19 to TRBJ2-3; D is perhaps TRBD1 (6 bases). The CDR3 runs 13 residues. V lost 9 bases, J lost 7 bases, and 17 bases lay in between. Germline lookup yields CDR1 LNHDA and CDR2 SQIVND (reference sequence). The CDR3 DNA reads TGTGCCAGCCGTCGCCTGGGGGCGAATACGCAGTATTTT. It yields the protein CASRRLGANTQYF.

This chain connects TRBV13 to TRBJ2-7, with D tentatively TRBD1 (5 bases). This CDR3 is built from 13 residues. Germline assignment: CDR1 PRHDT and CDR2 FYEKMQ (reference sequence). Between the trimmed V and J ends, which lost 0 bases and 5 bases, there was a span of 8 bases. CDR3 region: CASSLGRAHEQYF. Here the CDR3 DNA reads TGTGCCAGCAGCTTAGGCAGGGCCCACGAGCAGTACTTC. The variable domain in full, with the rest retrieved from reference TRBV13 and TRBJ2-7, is AAGVIQSPRHLIKEKRETATLKCYPIPRHDTVYWYQQGPGQDPQFLISFYEKMQSDKGSIPDRFSAQQFSDYHSELNMSSLELGDSALYFCASSLGRAHEQYFGPGTRLTVT.

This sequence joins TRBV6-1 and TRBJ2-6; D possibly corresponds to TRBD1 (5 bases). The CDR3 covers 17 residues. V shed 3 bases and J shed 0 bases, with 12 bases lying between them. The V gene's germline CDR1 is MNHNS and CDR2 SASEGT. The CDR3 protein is CASSDYRSLSGANVLTF. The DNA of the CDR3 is TGTGCCAGCAGTGACTACAGGAGCCTCTCTGGGGCCAACGTCCTGACTTTC.

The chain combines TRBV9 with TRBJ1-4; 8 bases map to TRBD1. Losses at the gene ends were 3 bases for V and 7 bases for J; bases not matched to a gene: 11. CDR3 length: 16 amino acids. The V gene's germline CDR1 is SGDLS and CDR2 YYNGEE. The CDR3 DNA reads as TGTGCCAGCAGCGGGACAGGGTCGGAGGGTGGTGAAAAACTGTTTTTT. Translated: CASSGTGSEGGEKLFF. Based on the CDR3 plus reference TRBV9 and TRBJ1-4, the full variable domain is DSGVTQTPKHLITATGQRVTLRCSPRSGDLSVYWYQQSLDQGLQFLIQYYNGEERAKGNILERFSAQQFPDLHSELNLSSLELGDSALYFCASSGTGSEGGEKLFFGSGTQLSVL.